This TCR beta chain was recovered during a study of blood T cell repertoires in COVID-19. Study summary: Samples representing acute and convalescent COVID-19 were sourced from the United States, Italy and Spain.

Original processing notes: For nucleated cells, counts were estimated from reference gene primer amplification. The table came from immunoSEQ multiplex PCR; TCRdb's copy has only in-frame clones and leaves some out. That table supplies the V and J calls and clone size; D and trimming were determined from the DNA. The data contain roughly 41,000 clones, 88% of them seen just once; the ten biggest clones take up 4.8%. The CDR3 runs to 17 residues. Trimming pared 4 bases from V and 1 base from J, leaving 18 bases between. From germline, CDR1 is SGHDT and CDR2 YYEEEE. Sample: peripheral blood. The chain couples TRBV5-6 to TRBJ2-1; D gene uncertain. The receptor was isolated from a human donor in a cohort sampled during active COVID-19. The DNA for the CDR3 is TGTGCCAGCAGCCAATCACTCCTTCCTCTATCCTACAATGAGCAGTTCTTC. Its protein product is CASSQSLLPLSYNEQFF. Full variable domain (rest looked up from reference TRBV5-6 and TRBJ2-1): DAGVTQSPTHLIKTRGQQVTLRCSPKSGHDTVSWYQQALGQGPQFIFQYYEEEERQRGNFPDRFSGHQFPNYSSELNVNALLLGDSALYLCASSQSLLPLSYNEQFFGPGTRLTVL.